This passage covers 30 T cell receptor beta chains from one sample sequenced in a study of cytotoxic CD8 clonotypes in ibrutinib-treated CLL. The data were produced by immunoSEQ multiplex PCR, yet TCRdb's version contains in-frame clones alone and is incomplete. The sample shows 13,000 to 15,000 clones, roughly 64% of them seen only once. The sequenced sample was PBMCs, obtained before ibrutinib treatment. Source of these receptors: a human donor with chronic lymphocytic leukemia.

The chain combines TRBV10-3 with TRBJ1-2; a possible D gene is TRBD1 (5 bases). CDR1 is ENHRY and CDR2 is SYGVKD in the germline V gene. The CDR3 consists of 16 residues. V lost 1 base to trimming and J lost 2 bases, with 14 bases between them. The CDR3 bases are TGTGCCATCAGTGAGTTTTCCCGGGACCTCAACTATGGCTACACCTTC. Its protein product is CAISEFSRDLNYGYTF.

This chain links TRBV9 with TRBJ2-2; 10 bases align to TRBD2. Germline CDR1 is SGDLS and CDR2 is YYNGEE. Trimming at V came to 0 bases and at J to 0 bases, leaving 2 bases not matched to a gene. This CDR3 has 17 amino acids. CDR3 bases: TGTGCCAGCAGCGTAGGGCTAGCGGGGGCGAACACCGGGGAGCTGTTTTTT. It encodes CASSVGLAGANTGELFF.

The chain has TRBV19 and TRBJ1-5; D may be TRBD1 (5 bases). This CDR3 comprises 16 residues. Looked up from germline, CDR1 is LNHDA and CDR2 is SQIVND (reference sequence). Trimming left V 1 base short and J 2 bases short, with 12 bases between. The CDR3 region has the DNA TGTGCCAGTAGTATAGGGAGGGGTGCGGGCAATCAGCCCCAGCATTTT. Its protein is CASSIGRGAGNQPQHF.

The chain uses TRBV9 and TRBJ1-4; D is uncertain. V was pared by 3 bases and J by 5 bases, with 11 bases between. The CDR3 covers 14 residues. CDR1 SGDLS and CDR2 YYNGEE come from the germline V gene. DNA of the CDR3: TGTGCCAGCAGCGACCGGGATCAGAATGAAAAACTGTTTTTT. Amino acid sequence: CASSDRDQNEKLFF.

This clone was seen a handful of times. V and J are TRBV9 and TRBJ1-1, with no clear D. Germline V gives CDR1 SGDLS, CDR2 YYNGEE. V was clipped by 3 bases and J by 3 bases, with 9 bases between them. The CDR3 has 13 amino acids. CDR3 protein: CASSESGDTEAFF. As DNA, the CDR3 is TGTGCCAGCAGCGAGAGTGGGGACACTGAAGCTTTCTTT.

V is TRBV7-9 and J is TRBJ1-2; D might be TRBD1 (5 bases). Deletions cut 5 bases from V and 2 bases from J, with 15 bases between. The CDR3 totals 15 residues. Germline assignment: CDR1 SEHNR and CDR2 FQNEAQ (reference sequence). The CDR3 coding sequence is TGTGCCAGCAGCCCCGAGGGGAGGACAAACTATGGCTACACCTTC. Residues: CASSPEGRTNYGYTF.

The rearrangement uses TRBV5-6 and TRBJ2-2; D call uncertain. The CDR3 contains 16 residues. Germline CDR1 SGHDT, CDR2 YYEEEE. V was pared by 3 bases and J by 0 bases, with 12 bases between. The CDR3 protein is CASSSTVLANTGELFF. The CDR3 DNA reads as TGTGCCAGCAGCTCGACGGTCCTAGCGAACACCGGGGAGCTGTTTTTT.

The chain has TRBV10-1 and TRBJ2-3; the match to TRBD2 covers 9 bases. From germline, CDR1 is WNHNN and CDR2 SYGVQD (reference sequence). The CDR3 sequence is 16 residues long. V was clipped by 3 bases and J by 3 bases; unmatched bases: 7. The CDR3 DNA is TGCGCCAGCAGTGAAGGAGCGGGGGGTCGAACAGATACGCAGTATTTT. Translated, it gives CASSEGAGGRTDTQYF.

This clone occurred a few times. The chain uses TRBV19 and TRBJ2-3; the D call may be TRBD1 or TRBD2 (5 bases each). Germline assignment: CDR1 LNHDA and CDR2 SQIVND (reference sequence). The V and J ends lost 8 bases and 0 bases respectively, with 9 bases between them. This CDR3 spans 13 amino acids. CDR3 sequence: CASGTVSTDTQYF. In DNA form, the CDR3 reads TGTGCCAGTGGGACGGTTAGCACAGATACGCAGTATTTT.

The rearrangement uses TRBV19 and TRBJ2-5, with 9 bases aligning to TRBD1. From germline, CDR1 is LNHDA and CDR2 SQIVND (reference sequence). CDR3 length equals 18 residues. Losses at the gene ends were 4 bases for V and 4 bases for J; bases not matched to a gene: 16. As DNA, the CDR3 is TGTGCCAGTAGTACCCCCAAAAGAGGGACAGGGTTTATAGAGACCCAGTACTTC. It translates to CASSTPKRGTGFIETQYF. Full variable domain (missing parts from reference TRBV19 and TRBJ2-5): DGGITQSPKYLFRKEGQNVTLSCEQNLNHDAMYWYRQDPGQGLRLIYYSQIVNDFQKGDIAEGYSVSREKKESFPLTVTSAQKNPTAFYLCASSTPKRGTGFIETQYFGPGTRLLVL.

V usage is TRBV4-2 and J usage is TRBJ2-3; D gene uncertain. Germline V gene lookup returns CDR1 LGHNA and CDR2 YNFKEQ. The V and J ends lost 0 bases and 6 bases respectively, with 10 bases between them. The CDR3 is 14 amino acids. CDR3 sequence (DNA): TGTGCCAGCAGCCAAGACTATAGCCGGGATACGCAGTATTTT. Translation gives CASSQDYSRDTQYF.

The J gene is TRBJ1-2, the V gene TRBV5-4; TRBD1 might be the D (5 bases). CDR3 length: 13 amino acids. Germline V lookup: CDR1 SGHNT, CDR2 YYREEE (reference sequence). Trimming cost V 4 bases and J 7 bases, with 14 bases left between them. This CDR3 reads CASSGQGSTGYTF. The CDR3 DNA sequence: TGTGCCAGCAGCGGCCAGGGTTCGACTGGCTACACCTTC.

V and J are TRBV27 and TRBJ1-5, with D tentatively TRBD1 (6 bases). Germline CDR1 and CDR2: MNHEY and SMNVEV (reference sequence). Between the trimmed V and J ends, which lost 6 bases and 2 bases, there was a span of 26 bases. This CDR3 spans 19 amino acids. The CDR3 coding sequence is TGTGCCAGCAGACCAGCCGCTCGAGAGGGGGAAATCGGCAATCAGCCCCAGCATTTT. This sequence encodes CASRPAAREGEIGNQPQHF.

The V call is TRBV19, the J call TRBJ1-2; 11 bases fit TRBD1. The junction had 2 bases not matched to a gene; V was cut back by 4 bases and J by 4 bases. The CDR3 runs 14 residues. Germline V CDR1 and CDR2: LNHDA, SQIVND (reference sequence). Here the CDR3 reads CASSTGTGGYGYTF. The CDR3 region has the DNA TGTGCCAGTAGTACCGGGACAGGGGGCTATGGCTACACCTTC.

This chain joins TRBV5-5 and TRBJ1-3; no firm D call. Germline CDR1 SGHKS, CDR2 YYEKEE (reference sequence). Trimming shortened V by 3 bases and J by 0 bases, and 10 bases separated the two germline ends. This CDR3 comprises 15 residues. The CDR3 nucleotides read TGTGCCAGCAGCTCCCTGACACCCTCTGGAAACACCATATATTTT. The encoded protein is CASSSLTPSGNTIYF. Based on the CDR3 plus reference TRBV5-5 and TRBJ1-3, the full variable domain is DAGVTQSPTHLIKTRGQQVTLRCSPISGHKSVSWYQQVLGQGPQFIFQYYEKEERGRGNFPDRFSARQFPNYSSELNVNALLLGDSALYLCASSSLTPSGNTIYFGEGSWLTVV.

The chain employs TRBV5-4 and TRBJ2-2; D is unclear. The CDR3 contains 12 residues. The V gene lost 0 bases and the J gene lost 8 bases, with 5 bases spanning the gap. From germline, CDR1 is SGHNT and CDR2 YYREEE (reference sequence). Here the CDR3 reads CASSLDQGELFF. The DNA of the CDR3 is TGTGCCAGCAGCTTGGATCAGGGGGAGCTGTTTTTT.

On this clone: A far larger clone is off by one base, so a read error is likely. This specimen includes other DNA sequences encoding the same CDR3. J is TRBJ1-1 and V is TRBV4-1; D unclear. The CDR3 loop spans 14 amino acids. Germline loops: CDR1 MGHRA, CDR2 YSYEKL. The V and J ends lost 3 bases and 5 bases respectively, with 13 bases between them. For the CDR3, the DNA is TGCGCCAGCAGCCACCCCGAAGGGTGGACTGAAGCTTTCTTT. Its protein product is CASSHPEGWTEAFF.

This chain links TRBV4-2 with TRBJ1-2; D ambiguous. The length of the CDR3 is 15 residues. V gave up 3 bases and J gave up 4 bases, with 15 bases separating them. CDR1 is LGHNA and CDR2 is YNFKEQ in the germline V gene. The CDR3 here is CASSHRGGFSYGYTF. CDR3 nucleotide sequence: TGTGCCAGCAGCCACCGAGGAGGCTTTAGCTATGGCTACACCTTC.

This clone was recorded a few times. This chain links TRBV2 with TRBJ1-3; D might be TRBD1 (5 bases). Trimming shortened V by 4 bases and J by 4 bases, and 11 bases separated the two germline ends. This CDR3 has 14 amino acids. Germline CDR1 is SNHLY and CDR2 is FYNNEI. The DNA of the CDR3 is TGTGCCAGCAGTGTGGGGGGGGTCGGAAACACCATATATTTT. It codes for CASSVGGVGNTIYF.

This clone was picked up a small number of times. V is TRBV11-2 and J is TRBJ1-1; TRBD1 aligns across 9 bases. This CDR3 is 13 amino acids long. V shed 8 bases and J 11 bases; nucleotides not matched to a gene: 12. Germline assignment: CDR1 SGHAT and CDR2 FQNNGV. CDR3 bases: TGTGCCAGCCAAGAACAGGGGGCAGAAGTGGCTTTCTTT. Protein sequence: CASQEQGAEVAFF. Based on the CDR3 plus reference TRBV11-2 and TRBJ1-1, the full variable domain is EAGVAQSPRYKIIEKRQSVAFWCNPISGHATLYWYQQILGQGPKLLIQFQNNGVVDDSQLPKDRFSAERLKGVDSTLKIQPAKLEDSAVYLCASQEQGAEVAFFGQGTRLTVV.

This clone was seen a few times. CDR3 bases: TGTGCCAGCAGTTTTCCGGAGGATGGACAGTTCTATAATTCACCCCTCCACTTT. Translating gives CASSFPEDGQFYNSPLHF. The chain uses TRBV27 and TRBJ1-6, with D perhaps TRBD1 (6 bases). The CDR3 contains 18 residues. In germline, CDR1 is MNHEY, CDR2 SMNVEV (reference sequence). Deletions cut 3 bases from V and 3 bases from J, with 18 bases between.

The genes are TRBV10-1 and TRBJ2-1; tentative D call: TRBD1 (6 bases). The CDR3 is made up of 13 amino acids. Germline V gene data show CDR1 as WNHNN and CDR2 as SYGVQD (reference sequence). The germline V and J ends were trimmed by 2 bases and 9 bases, with 11 bases remaining between them. The CDR3 region has the DNA TGCGCCAGCAGTGAGAACAGGGTAGGTGAGCAGTTCTTC. This translates into CASSENRVGEQFF.

The chain joins TRBV19 to TRBJ2-1; D unresolved. Between the trimmed V and J ends, which lost 5 bases and 4 bases, there was a span of 9 bases. The CDR3 length is 13 residues. The germline gives CDR1 LNHDA, CDR2 SQIVND (reference sequence). The CDR3 nucleotides are TGTGCCAGTAGTGTCGCCAGGTACAATGAGCAGTTCTTC. Its protein is CASSVARYNEQFF.

As for this clone: The germline gene is not matched at one end of the junction; a read error may be the cause. The V gene is TRBV5-1, the J gene TRBJ1-2; 7 nucleotides match TRBD1. In germline, CDR1 is SGHRS, CDR2 YFSETQ. This CDR3 spans 15 amino acids. The DNA of the CDR3 is TGTGCCAGCAGCCCGGGACAGCTATGGGGCTATGGCTACACCTTC. This codes for CASSPGQLWGYGYTF.

The chain carries TRBV9 and TRBJ2-7; TRBD2 matches at 9 bases. V lost 2 bases, J lost 6 bases, and 3 bases stayed unmatched. The germline gives CDR1 SGDLS, CDR2 YYNGEE. The CDR3 totals 13 residues. The CDR3 DNA reads as TGTGCCAGCAGCGTCGGGACTAGCTTCGAGCAGTACTTC. It encodes CASSVGTSFEQYF.

V usage is TRBV11-2 and J usage is TRBJ1-1; D might be TRBD1 (6 bases). This CDR3 region has 15 residues. V gave up 5 bases and J gave up 3 bases, with 16 bases separating them. In germline, CDR1 is SGHAT, CDR2 FQNNGV. Here the CDR3 reads CASSQIGQGYTEAFF. The CDR3 DNA is TGTGCCAGCAGCCAAATTGGGCAGGGGTACACTGAAGCTTTCTTT. Looking up the rest from reference TRBV11-2 and TRBJ1-1 gives the full variable domain: EAGVAQSPRYKIIEKRQSVAFWCNPISGHATLYWYQQILGQGPKLLIQFQNNGVVDDSQLPKDRFSAERLKGVDSTLKIQPAKLEDSAVYLCASSQIGQGYTEAFFGQGTRLTVV.

The rearrangement uses TRBV5-4 and TRBJ1-2, with D perhaps TRBD1 (5 bases). The CDR3 sequence is 14 residues long. Looked up from germline, CDR1 is SGHNT and CDR2 is YYREEE (reference sequence). The V end lost 3 bases, the J end lost 2 bases, and 11 bases lay between the germline ends. In DNA form, the CDR3 reads TGTGCCAGCAGCTACGACAGCCACAACTATGGCTACACCTTC. This encodes CASSYDSHNYGYTF.

This clone was recorded only once. The rearrangement joins TRBV2 to TRBJ1-5; 8 nucleotides match TRBD1. Germline CDR1 and CDR2: SNHLY and FYNNEI. Losses at the gene ends were 4 bases for V and 7 bases for J; bases not matched to a gene: 9. The CDR3 runs 15 residues. The CDR3 DNA sequence: TGTGCCAGCAGTGGGATGGACAGGGAAGACCAGCCCCAGCATTTT. Amino acids: CASSGMDREDQPQHF.

This chain joins TRBV5-6 and TRBJ1-1; weak D call: TRBD1 (6 bases). Trimming shortened V by 0 bases and J by 6 bases, and 12 bases separated the two germline ends. CDR1 SGHDT and CDR2 YYEEEE come from the germline V gene. The CDR3 has 14 amino acids. The CDR3 DNA is TGTGCCAGCAGCTTGGGAGGGGGACACTCTGAAGCTTTCTTT. This encodes CASSLGGGHSEAFF.

The chain employs TRBV10-2 and TRBJ1-5; no clear D gene. Germline V gene sequence: CDR1 WSHSY, CDR2 SAAADI. The V and J ends lost 3 bases and 3 bases respectively, with 15 bases between them. The CDR3 extends over 16 amino acids. This chain's CDR3 is CASSETSGRTNQPQHF. Here the CDR3 DNA reads TGCGCCAGCAGTGAAACTTCAGGACGGACCAATCAGCCCCAGCATTTT.